The 24 T cell receptor beta chains below come from one sample, sequenced in a study of T-cell memory formation after mild COVID-19. From the 5' RACE reads, TCRdb called clonotypes with MiXCR, one entry per CDR3 protein. The table shows roughly 300,000 distinct CDR3 sequences, with around 8% occurring only once. The sequenced sample consisted of PBMCs or a T cell subset sorted from them (not recorded which). These receptor sequences come from a man younger than 30 who had mild COVID-19 (a few samples of this study predate the infection). Cell type and time point are not known.

V gene TRBV18 combines with J gene TRBJ1-2; D may be TRBD1 (6 bases). The V and J ends lost 2 bases and 4 bases respectively, with 17 bases between them. This CDR3 comprises 16 residues. Germline CDR1 reads KGHSH; CDR2 reads LQKENI. CDR3 residues: CASSPTMEGGVYGYTF. The CDR3 DNA reads as TGTGCCAGCTCACCAACAATGGAAGGGGGTGTCTATGGCTACACCTTC.

This clonotype was recorded at least ten times. The J gene is TRBJ2-5, the V gene TRBV19; the D is unclear. The CDR3 is 13 amino acids. Germline loops: CDR1 LNHDA, CDR2 SQIVND (reference sequence). The ends were cut back, 5 bases at V and 2 bases at J, with 9 bases in the middle. This CDR3 is CASSPPEQETQYF. CDR3 nucleotide sequence: TGTGCCAGTAGTCCCCCAGAACAAGAGACCCAGTACTTC.

This clonotype came up a few times. The genes are TRBV11-2 and TRBJ2-1; 7 bases are shared with TRBD1. The germline V gene has CDR1 SGHAT and CDR2 FQNNGV. V was pared by 5 bases and J by 4 bases, with 5 bases of the junction left unmatched. CDR3 length: 14 residues. CDR3 sequence (DNA): TGTGCCAGCAGCAGGGACAGAGAATACAATGAGCAGTTCTTC. This gives the protein CASSRDREYNEQFF.

This clonotype occurred a few times. V is TRBV6-4 and J is TRBJ2-1; 8 nucleotides agree with TRBD2. Per germline, CDR1 MRHNA and CDR2 SNTAGT. CDR3 length: 20 amino acids. V was pared by 5 bases and J by 3 bases, with 21 bases of the junction left unmatched. The DNA for the CDR3 is TGTGCCAGCAGTTCGCCCGGGACTAGTTTGGTCGGTTTAGTCTACAATGAGCAGTTCTTC. Translated: CASSSPGTSLVGLVYNEQFF.

This clonotype was seen many times. This chain uses TRBV7-2 with TRBJ2-3; D not resolved. V was trimmed by 1 base and J by 1 base, leaving 9 bases between them. Germline CDR1 SGHTA, CDR2 FQGNSA. The CDR3 totals 15 residues. In DNA form, the CDR3 reads TGTGCCAGCAGCTTAGGAGGTCTCCGCACAGATACGCAGTATTTT. Its protein is CASSLGGLRTDTQYF.

This clonotype was observed a few times. The chain uses TRBV4-3 and TRBJ2-7, with D perhaps TRBD1 (5 bases). This CDR3 has 15 amino acids. The germline V gene has CDR1 LGHNA and CDR2 YSLEER. Trimming took 1 base from V and 0 from J, leaving 10 bases between them. This CDR3 reads CASSQGRQYSYEQYF. CDR3 nucleotide sequence: TGCGCCAGCAGCCAAGGACGACAGTACTCCTACGAGCAGTACTTC.

This clonotype was seen more than once but under ten times. V usage is TRBV4-1 and J usage is TRBJ1-1; 8 nucleotides match TRBD1. The CDR3 runs 15 residues. The junction had 6 bases not matched to a gene; V was cut back by 3 bases and J by 3 bases. CDR1 and CDR2 (germline): MGHRA, YSYEKL. This CDR3 is CASSQGQAEYTEAFF. The CDR3 bases are TGCGCCAGCAGCCAGGGACAGGCGGAGTACACTGAAGCTTTCTTT.

There are many counts of this clonotype. The genes are TRBV4-3 and TRBJ1-1, with no clear D. The length of the CDR3 is 14 residues. Trimming stripped 5 bases from V and 0 bases from J, with 10 bases between. Germline CDR1 reads LGHNA; CDR2 reads YSLEER. DNA of the CDR3: TGCGCCAGCAGCAGGCAACATATGAACACTGAAGCTTTCTTT. Amino acid sequence: CASSRQHMNTEAFF.

The CDR3 region has the DNA TGCAGTGCTAGAGATCTCAGGGCGGAGACCCAGTACTTC. This codes for CSARDLRAETQYF. This chain uses TRBV20-1 with TRBJ2-5; maybe TRBD1 (5 bases). The CDR3 spans 13 residues. V was trimmed by 0 bases and J by 5 bases, leaving 10 bases between them. The germline V gene encodes CDR1 DFQATT and CDR2 SNEGSKA (reference sequence).

V usage is TRBV7-2 and J usage is TRBJ2-3; D unclear. Germline CDR1 is SGHTA and CDR2 is FQGNSA. The CDR3 loop spans 15 amino acids. V was trimmed by 3 bases and J by 7 bases, leaving 17 bases between them. The CDR3 DNA reads as TGTGCCAGCAGCTTGGAGAGAATAGGCCTAAATACGCAGTATTTT. Its protein product is CASSLERIGLNTQYF.

The chain has TRBV5-1 and TRBJ1-2, with D maybe TRBD1 (6 bases). Germline V gives CDR1 SGHRS, CDR2 YFSETQ. There are 13 residues in the CDR3. Trimming removed 6 bases from V and 5 bases from J, with 14 bases in between. In nucleotides, the CDR3 is TGCGCCAGCACTCCCGGGACACCATATGGCTACACCTTC. It specifies CASTPGTPYGYTF.

V usage is TRBV20-1 and J usage is TRBJ1-1; D is possibly TRBD1 (5 bases). The CDR3 runs 14 residues. Deletions cut 6 bases from V and 1 base from J, with 15 bases between. From germline, CDR1 is DFQATT and CDR2 SNEGSKA (reference sequence). CDR3 protein: CSATGGGWNTEAFF. CDR3 nucleotide sequence: TGCAGTGCCACAGGCGGAGGTTGGAACACTGAAGCTTTCTTT.

This clonotype was observed a handful of times. The chain links TRBV5-1 to TRBJ2-6; D possibly corresponds to TRBD2 (5 bases). This CDR3 has 14 residues. V gave up 2 bases and J gave up 3 bases, with 6 bases separating them. Looked up from germline, CDR1 is SGHRS and CDR2 is YFSETQ. CDR3 sequence reads: CASSFGVGANVLTF. The CDR3 DNA reads as TGCGCCAGCAGCTTCGGGGTTGGGGCCAACGTCCTGACTTTC. Variable domain in full (rest from reference TRBV5-1 and TRBJ2-6): KAGVTQTPRYLIKTRGQQVTLSCSPISGHRSVSWYQQTPGQGLQFLFEYFSETQRNKGNFPGRFSGRQFSNSRSEMNVSTLELGDSALYLCASSFGVGANVLTFGAGSRLTVL.

This clonotype was detected a few times. The chain recombines TRBV4-3 with TRBJ1-5; 7 nucleotides agree with TRBD1. Germline-derived CDR1 and CDR2 are LGHNA and YSLEER. With V trimmed by 4 bases and J by 4 bases, 13 bases remained unmatched. CDR3 length equals 17 residues. Here the CDR3 reads CASSPSVPGQWNQPQHF. The CDR3 DNA reads TGCGCCAGCAGCCCTAGCGTCCCGGGACAGTGGAATCAGCCCCAGCATTTT.

J is TRBJ1-6 and V is TRBV7-2; TRBD1 might be the D (6 bases). CDR1 and CDR2 (germline): SGHTA, FQGNSA. The CDR3 spans 15 residues. The germline V and J ends were trimmed by 2 bases and 9 bases, with 14 bases remaining between them. CDR3 region: CASSLRDLGGSPLHF. CDR3 sequence (DNA): TGTGCCAGCAGCTTAAGGGATCTAGGGGGTTCACCCCTCCACTTT.

This clonotype was picked up a small number of times. The chain links TRBV20-1 to TRBJ2-1, with TRBD2 identical over 14 bases. After removal of 6 bases from V and 1 base from J, the junction contained 8 bases not matched to a gene. The CDR3 runs to 17 residues. Germline loops: CDR1 DFQATT, CDR2 SNEGSKA (reference sequence). The CDR3 DNA follows: TGCAGTGCCCTGACTAGCGGGGGGGCCGGGTCCTACAATGAGCAGTTCTTC. This translates into CSALTSGGAGSYNEQFF.

The chain joins TRBV28 to TRBJ1-1, with D possibly being TRBD1 (6 bases). The germline V gene has CDR1 MDHEN and CDR2 SYDVKM. Deletions cut 3 bases from V and 5 bases from J, with 16 bases between. This CDR3 has 15 residues. CDR3: CASSLAGAAGTEAFF. CDR3 nucleotides: TGTGCCAGCAGTTTGGCGGGGGCCGCGGGAACTGAAGCTTTCTTT.

V gene TRBV4-1 combines with J gene TRBJ2-5, with 7 bases lining up with TRBD1. Germline V CDR1 and CDR2: MGHRA, YSYEKL. Trimming removed 0 bases from V and 7 bases from J; junction bases left unmatched: 5. The CDR3 contains 14 residues. The DNA for the CDR3 is TGCGCCAGCAGCCAAGATGACAGGGATGGGACCCAGTACTTC. This sequence encodes CASSQDDRDGTQYF.

This clonotype was detected a few times. The chain recombines TRBV6-6 with TRBJ1-2, with 9 bases identical to TRBD1. Per the germline V gene, CDR1 is MNHNY and CDR2 is SVGAGI (reference sequence). This CDR3 is 14 amino acids long. Unmatched junction bases numbered 2, after V lost 2 bases and J lost 4 bases. In nucleotides, the CDR3 is TGTGCCAGCAGTTACGGGACAGGGACCTATGGCTACACCTTC. Its translation: CASSYGTGTYGYTF.

This clonotype turned up a few times. The genes are TRBV25-1 and TRBJ1-4; D ambiguous. V lost 2 bases and J 2 bases, leaving 6 bases between the germline ends. Germline lookup yields CDR1 MGHDK and CDR2 SYGVNS. The length of the CDR3 is 14 residues. For the CDR3, the DNA is TGTGCCAGCAGTGAAAGGGTGACTAATGAAAAACTGTTTTTT. The encoded protein is CASSERVTNEKLFF.

This clonotype was seen ten or more times. This chain joins TRBV30 and TRBJ2-7; D is unclear. The CDR3 spans 13 residues. V lost 0 bases to trimming and J lost 4 bases, with 10 bases between them. Germline assignment: CDR1 GTSNPN and CDR2 SVGIG (reference sequence). The CDR3 region is CAWSVTKGYEQYF. Written as DNA, the CDR3 is TGTGCCTGGAGTGTTACTAAGGGTTACGAGCAGTACTTC.

Only a few counts were recorded for this clonotype. The chain recombines TRBV12-3 or TRBV12-4 with TRBJ2-5; 12 positions agree with TRBD2. This CDR3 has 15 residues. The ends lost 6 bases at V and 5 bases at J; junction bases unmatched: 7. The CDR3: CASSLDTSGRETQYF. CDR3 nucleotide sequence: TGTGCCAGCAGCCTCGACACTAGCGGGAGGGAGACCCAGTACTTC.

This clonotype was seen only a few times. The chain joins TRBV19 to TRBJ2-5, with TRBD1 matching over 8 bases. V shed 6 bases, J shed 5 bases, and the junction held 11 bases outside the gene matches. Per germline, CDR1 LNHDA and CDR2 SQIVND (reference sequence). The CDR3 length is 15 residues. The CDR3 DNA sequence: TGTGCCAGTAGCTTTCGACAGGGGCGGTCCGAGACCCAGTACTTC. Amino acids: CASSFRQGRSETQYF. The full variable domain, with the rest looked up from reference TRBV19 and TRBJ2-5, is DGGITQSPKYLFRKEGQNVTLSCEQNLNHDAMYWYRQDPGQGLRLIYYSQIVNDFQKGDIAEGYSVSREKKESFPLTVTSAQKNPTAFYLCASSFRQGRSETQYFGPGTRLLVL.

The V call is TRBV6-2 or TRBV6-3, the J call TRBJ2-7, with 11 positions matching TRBD2. This CDR3 is 17 amino acids long. Germline CDR1 MNHEY, CDR2 SVGEGT. V trimming: 4 bases; J trimming: 4 bases; junction bases outside the gene matches: 12. CDR3 residues: CASSSGWAGLAAYEQYF. CDR3 DNA sequence: TGTGCCAGCAGTTCGGGATGGGCGGGACTAGCGGCATACGAGCAGTACTTC.